The rows below give T cell receptor beta chains drawn from one sample of a study of ipilimumab plus nivolumab after autologous stem cell transplantation. Using immunoSEQ multiplex PCR, the repertoire was profiled, and TCRdb retains in-frame clones only, with some absent. The table includes 9,100 or so clones, about 70% detected once. Sample: PBMCs, taken in a trial of ipilimumab plus nivolumab as post-transplant consolidation. These receptors were collected from a female donor with multiple myeloma. The CDR3 runs from the conserved cysteine through the conserved F or W. A D gene is named only where the DNA matches it firmly. Clone size appears in some rows only: once, few, many, or a class for an expanded clone.

D	V	size	J	CDR3	DNA
-	TRBV5-4	-	TRBJ1-2	CASSPGLVQPSITRVVF	TGTGCCAGCAGCCCGGGGCTTGTCCAGCCCTCTATCACAAGAGTAGTCTTC
-	TRBV5-4	-	TRBJ1-1	CASSAGPGGTEAFF	TGTGCCAGCAGCGCCGGACCCGGAGGGACTGAAGCTTTCTTT
-	TRBV9	-	TRBJ1-6	CASSVAPGSYNSPLHF	TGTGCCAGCAGCGTAGCGCCAGGGTCTTATAATTCACCCCTCCACTTT
-	TRBV27	-	TRBJ2-2	CASSLYDSLNTGELFF	TGTGCCAGCAGTTTATACGACAGCTTGAACACCGGGGAGCTGTTTTTT
TRBD2	TRBV9	-	TRBJ2-2	CASSVATSGRGNTGELFF	TGTGCCAGCAGCGTAGCTACTAGCGGGAGGGGGAACACCGGGGAGCTGTTTTTT
-	TRBV5-4	-	TRBJ2-3	CASSSRGGSTDTQYF	TGTGCCAGCAGCTCGCGGGGTGGGAGCACAGATACGCAGTATTTT
-	TRBV5-1	-	TRBJ1-2	CASSLAAGPNYGYTF	TGCGCCAGCAGCTTGGCGGCAGGACCTAACTATGGCTACACCTTC
TRBD1	TRBV20-1	-	TRBJ1-2	CSARSGGSYTF	TGCAGTGCTCGGTCAGGGGGCAGCTACACCTTC
-	TRBV28	-	TRBJ1-6	CASRSSTVYNSPLHF	TGTGCCAGCAGGTCGAGTACAGTTTATAATTCACCCCTCCACTTT
TRBD1	TRBV29-1	few	TRBJ2-1	CSVMTSGGGEQFF	TGCAGCGTTATGACATCAGGGGGTGGGGAGCAGTTCTTC
TRBD2	TRBV9	-	TRBJ2-7	CASSVLAGGREQYF	TGTGCCAGCAGCGTACTAGCGGGAGGTCGCGAGCAGTACTTC
-	TRBV27	large	TRBJ2-7	CASSFPEGKQYF	TGTGCCAGCAGTTTTCCTGAGGGGAAGCAGTACTTC
TRBD2	TRBV7-9	-	TRBJ2-1	CASSVRPGLAGLNEQFF	TGTGCCAGCAGCGTCAGACCGGGACTAGCGGGTCTGAATGAGCAGTTCTTC
-	TRBV11-2	once	TRBJ2-7	CASSSQDSYEQYF	TGTGCCAGCAGCTCTCAGGACAGTTACGAGCAGTACTTC
-	TRBV6-1	few	TRBJ1-2	CASSDSFQQDPVNYGYTF	TGTGCCAGCAGTGATTCGTTCCAGCAAGACCCTGTTAACTATGGCTACACCTTC
-	TRBV28	-	TRBJ2-1	CASSIRGLSVYNEQFF	TGTGCCAGCAGTATCAGGGGCCTCTCTGTGTACAATGAGCAGTTCTTC
-	TRBV6-6	medium-sized	TRBJ2-7	CASRAISGETYEQYF	TGTGCCAGCAGAGCCATCTCGGGGGAGACCTACGAGCAGTACTTC
-	TRBV6-1	few	TRBJ1-1	CASSPQGPANTEAFF	TGTGCCAGCAGTCCCCAGGGACCGGCGAACACTGAAGCTTTCTTT
-	TRBV27	-	TRBJ1-2	CASSLSKVRGDYTF	TGTGCCAGCAGTTTATCGAAGGTCCGCGGAGACTACACCTTC
TRBD1	TRBV2	-	TRBJ1-2	CASYGGQINYGYTF	TGTGCCAGTTACGGGGGACAGATTAACTATGGCTACACCTTC
-	TRBV30	medium-sized	TRBJ1-1	CALSTGYNTEAFF	TGTGCCTTATCGACAGGTTATAACACTGAAGCTTTCTTT
-	TRBV27	-	TRBJ1-1	CASSLGGAAEAFF	TGTGCCAGCAGTTTGGGAGGTGCGGCTGAAGCTTTCTTT
TRBD2	TRBV6-6	-	TRBJ2-7	CASLLRPSGSDEQYF	TGTGCCAGCCTCTTGCGCCCTAGCGGGAGTGACGAGCAGTACTTC
TRBD2	TRBV10-3	-	TRBJ2-4	CAISDPSGTGDIQYF	TGTGCCATCAGTGACCCCAGCGGGACGGGTGACATTCAGTACTTC
-	TRBV5-5	-	TRBJ2-7	CASQGLTSAYEQYF	TGTGCCAGCCAGGGACTCACATCCGCCTACGAGCAGTACTTC
-	TRBV4-2	-	TRBJ2-2	CASSQDLRLVGGGRTGELFF	TGTGCCAGCAGCCAAGATTTGAGACTAGTGGGTGGTGGGAGAACCGGGGAGCTGTTTTTT
-	TRBV2	-	TRBJ2-7	CASSAQWGQGFEQYF	TGTGCCAGCAGTGCCCAATGGGGGCAGGGGTTCGAGCAGTACTTC
-	TRBV5-6	-	TRBJ1-2	CASSSFSGVTSYGYTF	TGTGCCAGCAGCTCCTTCTCAGGAGTTACGAGCTATGGCTACACCTTC
TRBD1	TRBV27	-	TRBJ1-2	CASSFPGGYGYTF	TGTGCCAGCAGTTTTCCAGGGGGTTATGGCTACACCTTC
-	TRBV2	few	TRBJ2-1	CASSLSTYNEQFF	TGTGCCAGCAGCCTCTCAACTTACAATGAGCAGTTCTTC
-	TRBV10-2	-	TRBJ2-7	CASSESRSSLSYEQYF	TGCGCCAGCAGTGAGTCGCGATCTAGCTTGTCCTACGAGCAGTACTTC
TRBD2	TRBV4-2	-	TRBJ2-3	CASSQGLAGAEDTQYF	TGTGCCAGCAGCCAAGGACTAGCGGGAGCTGAAGATACGCAGTATTTT
-	TRBV6-4	-	TRBJ2-1	CASSDSAGLSSYNEQFF	TGTGCCAGCAGTGACTCCGCAGGGCTGTCCTCCTACAATGAGCAGTTCTTC
TRBD1	TRBV6-6	-	TRBJ1-2	CASISGQGIGGYTF	TGTGCCAGCATTTCGGGACAGGGAATTGGCGGCTACACCTTC
-	TRBV7-2	-	TRBJ2-5	CASSRQEAQYF	TGTGCCAGCAGCCGGCAAGAGGCCCAGTACTTC
TRBD2	TRBV11-2	few	TRBJ2-1	CASSSGGRLWNEQFF	TGTGCCAGCAGCTCCGGGGGGAGGTTGTGGAATGAGCAGTTCTTC
TRBD1	TRBV27	-	TRBJ1-2	CASSLSGDRDHGYTF	TGTGCCAGCAGTTTATCTGGGGACAGGGACCATGGCTACACCTTC
TRBD2	TRBV7-2	-	TRBJ2-1	CASSGRRTSGNNEQFF	TGTGCCAGCAGCGGGCGCCGGACTAGCGGCAACAATGAGCAGTTCTTC
-	TRBV4-3	-	TRBJ2-7	CASSPSRYYEQYF	TGCGCCAGCAGCCCCTCCCGTTACTACGAGCAGTACTTC
-	TRBV10-3	once	TRBJ2-7	CAISGTESSYEQYF	TGTGCCATCAGCGGGACGGAGAGCTCCTACGAGCAGTACTTC
TRBD1	TRBV27	-	TRBJ1-4	CASSLNRGLYEKLFF	TGTGCCAGCAGTTTAAACAGGGGGCTATACGAAAAACTGTTTTTT
-	TRBV27	-	TRBJ1-2	CASSPFGVHYGYTF	TGTGCCAGCAGCCCCTTCGGGGTCCACTATGGCTACACCTTC
-	TRBV29-1	-	TRBJ2-6	CSVVGSGANVLTF	TGCAGCGTTGTCGGGTCCGGGGCCAACGTCCTGACTTTC
TRBD1	TRBV28	-	TRBJ1-2	CASSLFLGTGYGYTF	TGTGCCAGCAGTTTATTCCTGGGGACAGGGTATGGCTACACCTTC
-	TRBV27	-	TRBJ1-2	CASSGSTRAARLANQTYGYTF	TGTGCCAGCAGTGGATCGACGAGAGCAGCGCGACTGGCCAACCAGACCTATGGCTACACCTTC
TRBD2	TRBV6-5	few	TRBJ2-7	CASSRTSGTYEQYF	TGTGCCAGCAGCCGGACTAGCGGAACCTACGAGCAGTACTTC
TRBD2	TRBV6-1	-	TRBJ2-3	CASISGGWDTQYF	TGTGCCAGTATTTCGGGAGGCTGGGATACGCAGTATTTT
-	TRBV20-1	-	TRBJ2-3	CTDDTDTQYF	TGCACCGACGACACAGATACGCAGTATTTT
TRBD2	TRBV28	-	TRBJ2-1	CASSSGLAGDHNEQFF	TGTGCCAGCAGTTCGGGACTAGCGGGAGATCACAATGAGCAGTTCTTC
-	TRBV11-2	-	TRBJ1-5	CASSFEGQPQHF	TGTGCCAGCAGCTTTGAAGGACAGCCCCAGCATTTT
-	TRBV28	-	TRBJ2-2	CASSFGLKAPDTGELFF	TGTGCCAGCAGTTTCGGTTTAAAGGCCCCGGACACCGGGGAGCTGTTTTTT
TRBD1	TRBV27	-	TRBJ2-3	CASSSLAGTGVQYF	TGTGCCAGCAGTTCATTAGCCGGGACAGGAGTGCAGTATTTT
-	TRBV13	-	TRBJ1-2	CASSLSDSTYGYTF	TGTGCCAGCAGCTTATCGGACAGCACCTATGGCTACACCTTC
-	TRBV11-2	few	TRBJ2-7	CASSSEPYGRTYEQYF	TGTGCCAGCAGCTCGGAACCCTACGGAAGAACCTACGAGCAGTACTTC
-	TRBV6-1	few	TRBJ2-3	CASSGSWSGTDTQYF	TGTGCCAGCAGTGGCTCGTGGTCTGGCACAGATACGCAGTATTTT
-	TRBV4-1	once	TRBJ1-5	CASSQEQGPQPQHF	TGCGCCAGCAGCCAGGAACAGGGCCCTCAGCCCCAGCATTTT
-	TRBV19	-	TRBJ1-1	CASSIVGARPAFF	TGTGCCAGTAGTATAGTCGGCGCGCGGCCTGCTTTCTTT
TRBD1	TRBV28	few	TRBJ1-2	CASTKEGAFYGYTF	TGTGCCAGCACCAAAGAGGGGGCCTTCTATGGCTACACCTTC
TRBD1	TRBV4-3	-	TRBJ1-5	CASSQETGPQPQHF	TGCGCCAGCAGCCAAGAGACAGGGCCCCAGCCCCAGCATTTT